A selection of T cell receptor beta chains follows, all from one sample in a study of shared clonotypes between healthy human individuals. Here immunoSEQ multiplex PCR was the method, and the copy in TCRdb shows in-frame clones only, minus some. The sample carries about a million clones, about 75% recorded once. Sample: memory CD4+ T cells sorted from blood. These TCRs come from a man younger than 30 in good health. Both conserved end residues are part of each CDR3. D genes are given only for firm matches. Part of the rows lack a size; the others show once, few, many or a class for expanded clones.

abundance | j_gene | v_gene | d_gene | CDR3nt | CDR3aa
once | TRBJ2-7 | TRBV6-5 | - | TGTGCCAGCAGTTACCGACCGGGACTCTACGAGCAGTACTTC | CASSYRPGLYEQYF
- | TRBJ1-2 | TRBV7-9 | TRBD1 | TGTGCCAGCAGCTTAGGCGCGGGACAGTCGACCTATGGCTACACCTTC | CASSLGAGQSTYGYTF
once | TRBJ2-5 | TRBV6-1 | - | TGTGCCAGCAGGAGGGACACCTTTAGCCAAGAGACCCAGTACTTC | CASRRDTFSQETQYF
- | TRBJ1-5 | TRBV28 | - | TGTGCCAGCAGCCCCGGACCTTATAGCAATCAGCCCCAGCATTTT | CASSPGPYSNQPQHF
- | TRBJ1-1 | TRBV6-6 | - | TGTGCCGGGCAACGCGGGACTGAAGCTTTCTTT | CAGQRGTEAFF
- | TRBJ2-2 | TRBV19 | - | TGTGCCAGTATGACGGGAGAGAACACCGGGGAGCTGTTTTTT | CASMTGENTGELFF
- | TRBJ2-7 | TRBV28 | - | TGTGCCAGCAGTCCCGACCCACCGAGGGCCTACGAGCAGTACTTC | CASSPDPPRAYEQYF
- | TRBJ2-5 | TRBV9 | TRBD1 | TGTGCCAGCAGCCCTAATCCGGGACAGGGAGGGGAGACCCAGTACTTC | CASSPNPGQGGETQYF
- | TRBJ2-3 | TRBV5-1 | - | TGCGCCAGCAGCAAAGGGGGGGTTACTAGCACAGATACGCAGTATTTT | CASSKGGVTSTDTQYF
- | TRBJ2-1 | TRBV19 | - | TGTGCCAGTGGGACGCAAACGGGGACTAATGAGCAGTTCTTC | CASGTQTGTNEQFF
- | TRBJ2-2 | TRBV9 | TRBD1 | TGTGCCAGCAGCGTAGACCACCAGGGGGCGAACGGGGAGCTGTTTTTT | CASSVDHQGANGELFF
- | TRBJ2-2 | TRBV5-5 | - | TGTGCCAGCAGCTTGGAAGGGGCGAGTACCGGGGAGCTGTTTTTT | CASSLEGASTGELFF
many | TRBJ1-2 | TRBV5-6 | - | TGTGCCAGCACCCAGAACAACTATGGCTACACCTTC | CASTQNNYGYTF
once | TRBJ1-2 | TRBV2 | TRBD1 | TGTGCCAGCAGTGGGGACAGGGGCCCCTATAACTATGGCTACACCTTC | CASSGDRGPYNYGYTF
- | TRBJ2-3 | TRBV7-2 | - | TGTGCCAGCAGCTTAAAGGTTTTCACAGATACGCAGTATTTT | CASSLKVFTDTQYF
few | TRBJ2-3 | TRBV5-4 | TRBD2 | TGTGCCAGCAGCTTGGGGGGACAAGCGGGGGGAAGAGATACGCAGTATTTT | CASSLGGQAGGRDTQYF
- | TRBJ1-1 | TRBV5-1 | TRBD1 | TGCGCCAGCCGCCGAGGGACAGGGCAAGTGGACACTGAAGCTTTCTTT | CASRRGTGQVDTEAFF
- | TRBJ2-7 | TRBV5-1 | - | TGCGCCAGCAGCTTGGGCCAGTCCTACGAGCAGTACTTC | CASSLGQSYEQYF
- | TRBJ1-2 | TRBV5-4 | - | TGTGCCAGCAGCTTCAATGCCGCGACGAGGGGCTATGGCTACACCTTC | CASSFNAATRGYGYTF
- | TRBJ1-2 | TRBV5-6 | TRBD1 | TGTGCCAGCACCCTGGGACAGAACCTCTATGGCTACACCTTC | CASTLGQNLYGYTF
few | TRBJ2-6 | TRBV19 | TRBD2 | TGTGCCAGTAGCCGGGACTACAACTCTGGGGCCAACGTCCTGACTTTC | CASSRDYNSGANVLTF
- | TRBJ2-5 | TRBV7-7 | - | TGTGCTAGCAGCCCCCGGCTAGGGGGAGGCTCTGAGAAGACCCAGTACTTC | CASSPRLGGGSEKTQYF
- | TRBJ1-3 | TRBV10-3 | TRBD1 | TGTGCCATCAGTGAGTCCCGACAGGGATCTGCTGGAAACACCATATATTTT | CAISESRQGSAGNTIYF
- | TRBJ1-1 | TRBV18 | - | TGTGCCAGCTCACCGTTGACTCTAGCGGCGATGAACACTGAAGCTTTCTTT | CASSPLTLAAMNTEAFF
- | TRBJ1-4 | TRBV11-2 | - | TGTGCCAGCAGCTTAGATCTGGGGCCGGCTAATGAAAAACTGTTTTTT | CASSLDLGPANEKLFF
once | TRBJ1-3 | TRBV7-9 | - | TGTGCCAGCAGCTCCGCCGCACGCTCTGGAAACACCATATATTTT | CASSSAARSGNTIYF
- | TRBJ2-7 | TRBV18 | - | TGTGCCAGCTCAGTCGGACAATTTTCCTACGAGCAGTACTTC | CASSVGQFSYEQYF